The clone carrying this T cell receptor (beta chain) came up a few times. The data are from a study of blood T cells in healthy people across ages. The CDR3 sequence is 15 residues long. With 4 bases removed from V and 4 bases from J, the gap between germline ends came to 14 bases. Germline loops: CDR1 SGHDT, CDR2 YYEEEE. Alongside a J-beta primer mix, a sample-barcoded 5' primer served in a second PCR lasting about 6 to 12 cycles. Each CDR3 protein is one row after TCRdb ran MiXCR on the 5' RACE reads. The sample lists 630,000 or so distinct CDR3 sequences, 32% occurring once. V is TRBV5-6 and J is TRBJ1-4; D ambiguous. The clonotype was recovered from a woman of 80 years or more in good health. The sample was blood. CDR3 loop: CASSTTGGYNEKLFF. In DNA form, the CDR3 reads TGTGCCAGCAGCACTACGGGCGGGTATAATGAAAAACTGTTTTTT. Combining the CDR3 with reference TRBV5-6 and TRBJ1-4 gives the whole variable domain DAGVTQSPTHLIKTRGQQVTLRCSPKSGHDTVSWYQQALGQGPQFIFQYYEEEERQRGNFPDRFSGHQFPNYSSELNVNALLLGDSALYLCASSTTGGYNEKLFFGSGTQLSVL.